This is a list of T cell receptor beta chains from one sample in a study of cytomegalovirus exposure and HLA in healthy donors. Libraries were prepared by immunoSEQ multiplex PCR; TCRdb keeps only in-frame clonotypes and omits some of them. Of 75,000 to 100,000 clones listed, approximately 74% are singletons. The sequenced material came from PBMCs. The source of these receptors is a male donor in good health and CMV-seronegative. The CDR3 runs from the conserved cysteine through the conserved F or W. The D gene is left open where the match is weak. For some rows the clone size is stated as once, few or many, or as a class when expanded; others skip it.

D	V	J	size	CDR3	DNA
TRBD2	TRBV6-4	TRBJ2-1	NA	CASYGRAYEQFF	TGTGCCAGTTACGGGAGGGCATATGAGCAGTTCTTC
TRBD1	TRBV11-3	TRBJ2-5	NA	CASSLQGSQETQYF	TGTGCCAGCAGTCTACAGGGGTCCCAAGAGACCCAGTACTTC
TRBD2	TRBV9	TRBJ2-1	few	CASSVGGGSSYNEQFF	TGTGCCAGCAGCGTAGGAGGCGGGAGCTCCTACAATGAGCAGTTCTTC
TRBD2	TRBV11-2	TRBJ2-4	few	CASSLDPPAGVKNIQYF	TGTGCCAGCAGCTTAGATCCCCCAGCGGGAGTCAAAAACATTCAGTACTTC
NA	TRBV4-1	TRBJ2-2	few	CASSQDGAIRGSSDNTGELFF	TGCGCCAGCAGCCAAGATGGGGCCATCAGAGGATCCAGTGACAACACCGGGGAGCTGTTTTTT
NA	TRBV4-1	TRBJ2-4	NA	CASSPRQFVHIETKNIQYF	TGCGCCAGCAGCCCCAGACAGTTTGTACACATTGAGACCAAAAACATTCAGTACTTC
TRBD2	TRBV14	TRBJ2-1	NA	CASSQTGLADWPSYNEQFF	TGTGCCAGCAGCCAAACGGGACTAGCGGACTGGCCCTCCTACAATGAGCAGTTCTTC
TRBD1	TRBV19	TRBJ1-5	few	CASSQGTGPNQPQHF	TGTGCCAGTAGTCAGGGGACAGGTCCCAATCAGCCCCAGCATTTT
TRBD2	TRBV5-4	TRBJ2-1	NA	CASSLGTSGRANSYNEQFF	TGTGCCAGCAGCCTCGGGACTAGCGGGAGGGCAAACTCCTACAATGAGCAGTTCTTC
TRBD2	TRBV4-2	TRBJ2-7	NA	CASSQAGLAIYEQYF	TGTGCCAGCAGCCAAGCGGGACTAGCGATCTACGAGCAGTACTTC
NA	TRBV7-8	TRBJ2-2	NA	CASSLARRPNTGELFF	TGTGCCAGCAGCCTTGCTAGGCGGCCGAACACCGGGGAGCTGTTTTTT
TRBD2	TRBV27	TRBJ2-7	NA	CASSSPGGDEQYF	TGTGCCAGCAGTTCCCCGGGGGGAGACGAGCAGTACTTC
TRBD1	TRBV7-3	TRBJ1-2	NA	CASSSQATGGGYTF	TGTGCCAGCAGCTCACAGGCGACAGGGGGAGGCTACACCTTC
NA	TRBV6-4	TRBJ2-7	NA	CASKVQPDSYEQYF	TGTGCCAGCAAGGTACAGCCCGACTCCTACGAGCAGTACTTC
TRBD2	TRBV6-1	TRBJ2-2	NA	CASRGTSGTGELFF	TGTGCCAGCAGAGGGACTAGCGGGACCGGGGAGCTGTTTTTT
NA	TRBV6-1	TRBJ1-4	NA	CASSERPGVDEKLFF	TGTGCCAGCAGTGAACGTCCGGGGGTAGATGAAAAACTGTTTTTT
NA	TRBV30	TRBJ2-3	NA	CAWGSGGNTDTQYF	TGTGCCTGGGGCTCTGGAGGGAACACAGATACGCAGTATTTT
TRBD2	TRBV10-2	TRBJ2-7	NA	CASSLAGVYEQYF	TGCGCCAGCAGCCTAGCGGGGGTCTACGAGCAGTACTTC
TRBD1	TRBV10-3	TRBJ2-5	once	CAISLRDSQETQYF	TGTGCCATCAGTCTCCGGGACAGCCAAGAGACCCAGTACTTC
NA	TRBV5-6	TRBJ1-3	NA	CASTGVSSGNTIYF	TGTGCCAGCACTGGAGTGTCCTCTGGAAACACCATATATTTT
NA	TRBV7-2	TRBJ2-7	NA	CASSLADSYYEQYF	TGTGCCAGCAGCTTAGCGGACAGCTACTACGAGCAGTACTTC
TRBD2	TRBV6-1	TRBJ2-7	NA	CASRRTSGTNYEQYF	TGTGCCAGCAGAAGGACTAGCGGTACTAACTACGAGCAGTACTTC
TRBD2	TRBV18	TRBJ2-2	NA	CASSPSASGKTGELFF	TGTGCCAGCTCACCATCGGCTAGCGGGAAAACCGGGGAGCTGTTTTTT
NA	TRBV6-5	TRBJ1-6	NA	CASTPLFGANSPLHF	TGTGCCAGCACCCCCTTGTTTGGGGCCAATTCACCCCTCCACTTT
NA	TRBV9	TRBJ2-3	NA	CASSVALSDTQYF	TGTGCCAGCAGCGTAGCTCTATCAGATACGCAGTATTTT
TRBD1	TRBV2	TRBJ1-5	NA	CASNPGQGGQPQHF	TGTGCCAGCAATCCGGGACAGGGCGGTCAGCCCCAGCATTTT
NA	TRBV5-1	TRBJ1-2	NA	CASSLADYGYTF	TGCGCCAGCAGCTTGGCTGACTATGGCTACACCTTC
NA	TRBV7-9	TRBJ1-1	NA	CASSLDRTTGNTEAFF	TGTGCCAGCAGCTTAGACCGCACGACAGGGAACACTGAAGCTTTCTTT
TRBD1	TRBV27	TRBJ2-5	NA	CASSLSLRGRETQYF	TGTGCCAGCAGTTTATCATTGAGGGGGCGGGAGACCCAGTACTTC
TRBD2	TRBV9	TRBJ2-3	NA	CASSGTSGRFTDTQYF	TGTGCCAGCAGCGGTACTAGCGGGAGGTTCACAGATACGCAGTATTTT
TRBD1	TRBV5-1	TRBJ2-5	NA	CASSLTGGEETQYF	TGCGCCAGCAGCTTGACAGGGGGCGAGGAGACCCAGTACTTC
NA	TRBV7-2	TRBJ2-7	NA	CAGSSAREIENEQYF	TGTGCCGGCAGCTCCGCCCGGGAGATTGAGAACGAGCAGTACTTC
NA	TRBV25-1	TRBJ2-2	few	CASSERSGELFF	TGTGCCAGCAGTGAACGGAGTGGGGAGCTGTTTTTT
NA	TRBV18	TRBJ2-1	NA	CASSPNRASSYNEQFF	TGTGCCAGCTCACCCAACAGGGCAAGCTCCTACAATGAGCAGTTCTTC
NA	TRBV6-5	TRBJ1-1	NA	CASSSGTLIEAFF	TGTGCCAGCAGTTCCGGGACACTAATTGAAGCTTTCTTT
TRBD1	TRBV5-1	TRBJ2-5	NA	CASRDRGRGETQYF	TGCGCCAGTCGGGACAGGGGGCGCGGAGAGACCCAGTACTTC
NA	TRBV4-3	TRBJ1-5	NA	CASSPTRYSNQPQHF	TGCGCCAGCAGCCCGACTAGGTATAGCAATCAGCCCCAGCATTTT
TRBD2	TRBV5-4	TRBJ2-1	NA	CASSGGLAGGSSYNEQFF	TGTGCCAGCAGCGGGGGACTAGCGGGAGGGAGCTCCTACAATGAGCAGTTCTTC
NA	TRBV7-3	TRBJ2-1	NA	CASSRTSGEGGDNEQFF	TGTGCCAGCAGCCGCACCTCGGGAGAGGGAGGCGACAATGAGCAGTTCTTC
NA	TRBV30	TRBJ1-5	NA	CACQGTQNQPQHF	TGTGCCTGTCAGGGGACACAGAATCAGCCCCAGCATTTT
NA	TRBV19	TRBJ1-1	NA	CASSRRESTEAFF	TGTGCCAGTAGCCGTAGGGAGAGCACTGAAGCTTTCTTT
TRBD1	TRBV30	TRBJ2-7	NA	CAWSGDREIVEQYF	TGTGCCTGGAGTGGGGACAGGGAGATTGTCGAGCAGTACTTC
TRBD1	TRBV6-5	TRBJ1-2	NA	CASSYQGQGNYGYTF	TGTGCCAGCAGTTACCAGGGACAGGGGAACTATGGCTACACCTTC
NA	TRBV6-1	TRBJ2-7	NA	CASSGAAQYF	TGTGCCAGCAGTGGGGCTGCGCAGTACTTC
TRBD1	TRBV6-6	TRBJ1-1	NA	CASRPGQGASTEAFF	TGTGCCAGCAGACCGGGACAGGGGGCAAGCACTGAAGCTTTCTTT
TRBD2	TRBV2	TRBJ2-3	NA	CASSVTSGSDTQYF	TGTGCCAGCAGTGTAACTAGCGGGAGTGATACGCAGTATTTT
NA	TRBV10-3	TRBJ1-1	NA	CAISTRGAEAFF	TGTGCCATCAGCACACGGGGGGCTGAAGCTTTCTTT
TRBD2	TRBV4-1	TRBJ2-5	NA	CASSHGTSEETQYF	TGCGCCAGCAGCCACGGGACTAGCGAAGAGACCCAGTACTTC
TRBD2	TRBV7-2	TRBJ2-7	NA	CASSLGSGLAYEQYF	TGTGCCAGCAGCTTAGGTAGTGGACTAGCCTACGAGCAGTACTTC
TRBD1	TRBV28	TRBJ2-7	NA	CASRAGTGSSYEQYF	TGTGCCAGCAGAGCCGGGACAGGGAGCTCCTACGAGCAGTACTTC